One and the same sample provided the 23 T cell receptor beta chains below, sequenced in a study of T cell responses to AZD1222 COVID-19 vaccine. This table comes from immunoSEQ multiplex PCR, and its TCRdb copy is limited to in-frame clones, with some not included. This sample has approximately 60,000 clones, with around 75% found just once. The material was peripheral blood, obtained on day 0 of AZD1222 vaccination. These receptors were obtained from an adult in good health.

This chain links TRBV6-2 or TRBV6-3 with TRBJ2-7; possible D gene TRBD1, 7 bases. CDR3 length equals 14 residues. Trimming took 4 bases from V and 2 from J, leaving 12 bases between them. Germline V gene lookup returns CDR1 MNHEY and CDR2 SVGEGT. CDR3 sequence reads: CASSLGGGPYEQYF. The CDR3 region has the DNA TGTGCCAGCAGTTTAGGAGGGGGCCCCTACGAGCAGTACTTC.

The CDR3 loop is CASSQGLVGSTGHSGNTIYF. The CDR3, as DNA: TGTGCCAGCAGCCAAGGTTTAGTCGGGTCGACGGGCCACTCTGGAAACACCATATATTTT. The rearrangement uses TRBV3-1 (or the pseudogene TRBV3-2) and TRBJ1-3, with D unresolved. Trimming took 1 base from V and 0 from J, leaving 22 bases between them. The CDR3 totals 20 residues. CDR1 is LGHDT and CDR2 is YNNKEL in the germline V gene (reference sequence).

V is TRBV5-1 and J is TRBJ2-1; 9 bases match TRBD2. This CDR3 has 14 residues. Germline trimming cut 7 bases from V and 4 bases from J; bases unmatched to any gene: 6. Germline loops: CDR1 SGHRS, CDR2 YFSETQ. The CDR3 DNA sequence: TGCGCCAGCTTTAGCGGGGGCGTTTACAATGAGCAGTTCTTC. It codes for CASFSGGVYNEQFF.

The genes are TRBV29-1 and TRBJ2-7; D may be TRBD1 or TRBD2 (6 bases each). This CDR3 is 12 amino acids long. Trimming cost V 4 bases and J 4 bases, with 11 bases left between them. CDR1 and CDR2 (germline): SQVTM, ANQGSEA. CDR3 residues: CSVAGDWYEQYF. The CDR3 DNA is TGCAGCGTTGCAGGGGACTGGTACGAGCAGTACTTC.

This clone was found a few times. The rearrangement uses TRBV2 and TRBJ2-7; tentatively, D is TRBD1 (6 bases). From germline, CDR1 is SNHLY and CDR2 FYNNEI. With 6 bases removed from V and 4 bases from J, the gap between germline ends came to 22 bases. CDR3 length: 16 amino acids. The DNA for the CDR3 is TGTGCCAGCAGCAATGTCCCTCACAGGGTATCTTACGAGCAGTACTTC. Translated, it gives CASSNVPHRVSYEQYF.

The chain has TRBV6-5 and TRBJ1-2; D unresolved. Looked up from germline, CDR1 is MNHEY and CDR2 is SVGAGI. V was trimmed by 0 bases and J by 8 bases, leaving 13 bases between them. This CDR3 contains 14 residues. The DNA for the CDR3 is TGTGCCAGCAGTTACTCGATGAGGGATAGGGGCTACACCTTC. It specifies CASSYSMRDRGYTF.

The chain recombines TRBV6-2 or TRBV6-3 with TRBJ1-2; D is perhaps TRBD1 (5 bases). There are 13 residues in the CDR3. The germline V gene encodes CDR1 MNHEY and CDR2 SVGEGT. With 6 bases removed from V and 13 bases from J, the gap between germline ends came to 21 bases. CDR3 DNA sequence: TGTGCCAGCAGCCCACGTGGGCAGGGAAAGCCCACCTTC. Its protein product is CASSPRGQGKPTF.

The J gene is TRBJ2-1, the V gene TRBV4-3; either TRBD1 or TRBD2 may supply D (5 bases each). Germline V gene lookup returns CDR1 LGHNA and CDR2 YSLEER. Trimming left V 0 bases short and J 3 bases short, with 9 bases between. The CDR3 totals 15 residues. Here the CDR3 reads CASSQDGGDYNEQFF. CDR3 DNA sequence: TGCGCCAGCAGCCAAGATGGGGGTGACTACAATGAGCAGTTCTTC.

This chain joins TRBV6-2 or TRBV6-3 and TRBJ2-3, with D perhaps TRBD2 (6 bases). The CDR3 is 14 amino acids. V was cut by 4 bases and J by 6 bases, with 14 bases left in between. Looked up from germline, CDR1 is MNHEY and CDR2 is SVGEGT. The CDR3 sequence is CASSSGTWEDTQYF. The CDR3 nucleotides are TGTGCCAGCAGTTCGGGGACTTGGGAGGATACGCAGTATTTT.

The J gene is TRBJ1-2, the V gene TRBV7-2; D call uncertain. The CDR3 totals 14 residues. V was pared by 5 bases and J by 7 bases, with 17 bases between. Germline V gene sequence: CDR1 SGHTA, CDR2 FQGNSA. The CDR3 spells CASSRGMGSGGYTF. CDR3 coding DNA: TGTGCCAGCAGCCGGGGTATGGGGTCGGGTGGCTACACCTTC.

The chain couples TRBV28 to TRBJ1-5, with 10 nucleotides matching TRBD1. V dropped 10 bases and J dropped 6; count of bases not matched to a gene: 12. The CDR3 has 15 residues. CDR1 is MDHEN, CDR2 SYDVKM, per germline. In DNA form, the CDR3 reads TGTGCCACCAAGTCTGGGGGACAGGGGATTCAGCCCCAGCATTTT. This sequence encodes CATKSGGQGIQPQHF.

The rearrangement uses TRBV19 and TRBJ2-3; 7 bases are shared with TRBD1. The length of the CDR3 is 13 residues. V shed 8 bases and J 3 bases; nucleotides not matched to a gene: 5. Per the germline V gene, CDR1 is LNHDA and CDR2 is SQIVND (reference sequence). The CDR3 spells CASSETGTDTQYF. The CDR3 DNA reads as TGTGCCAGTTCTGAGACAGGGACAGATACGCAGTATTTT.

The chain has TRBV6-5 and TRBJ1-2; D possibly corresponds to TRBD1 (5 bases). Germline V CDR1 and CDR2: MNHEY, SVGAGI. The CDR3 loop spans 13 amino acids. The V end lost 4 bases, the J end lost 5 bases, and 11 bases lay between the germline ends. CDR3 amino acids: CASSSGPLYGYTF. The CDR3 coding sequence is TGTGCCAGCAGTTCGGGGCCCCTTTATGGCTACACCTTC.

The chain joins TRBV7-9 to TRBJ1-2; TRBD1 aligns across 10 bases. The CDR3 consists of 13 residues. J lost 7 bases, V lost 5 bases, and 4 bases had no gene match. Germline V CDR1 and CDR2: SEHNR, FQNEAQ (reference sequence). The CDR3 spells CASSPGQGFGYTF. The CDR3 nucleotides are TGTGCCAGCAGCCCGGGACAGGGGTTTGGCTACACCTTC. Filled out from reference TRBV7-9 and TRBJ1-2, the complete variable domain reads DTGVSQNPRHKITKRGQNVTFRCDPISEHNRLYWYRQTLGQGPEFLTYFQNEAQLEKSRLLSDRFSAERPKGSFSTLEIQRTEQGDSAMYLCASSPGQGFGYTFGSGTRLTVV.

The chain joins TRBV15 to TRBJ1-1; TRBD1 matches 7 bases. CDR3 length: 14 residues. CDR1 and CDR2 from the germline V gene are LNHNV and YYDKDF (reference sequence). V lost 1 base, J lost 12 bases, and 11 bases stayed unmatched. The CDR3 DNA reads as TGTGCCACCAGCAGAGCCCAGGGGACGGACAGGTCTTTCTTT. This translates into CATSRAQGTDRSFF. The whole variable domain, filled in from reference TRBV15 and TRBJ1-1, reads DAMVIQNPRYQVTQFGKPVTLSCSQTLNHNVMYWYQQKSSQAPKLLFHYYDKDFNNEADTPDNFQSRRPNTSFCFLDIRSPGLGDTAMYLCATSRAQGTDRSFFGQGTRLTVV.

V gene TRBV9 combines with J gene TRBJ1-1, with 7 bases aligning to TRBD1. Germline assignment: CDR1 SGDLS and CDR2 YYNGEE. V trimming: 0 bases; J trimming: 7 bases; junction bases outside the gene matches: 3. This CDR3 region has 13 residues. Here the CDR3 DNA reads TGTGCCAGCAGCGTAGGAGGGGGCAATGAAGCTTTCTTT. Protein sequence: CASSVGGGNEAFF.

V is TRBV4-3 and J is TRBJ1-1; D gene unclear. V was clipped by 3 bases and J by 2 bases, with 13 bases between them. CDR3 length: 15 amino acids. The V gene's germline CDR1 is LGHNA and CDR2 YSLEER. Here the CDR3 DNA reads TGCGCCAGCAGCCAGATCAATTGGGAAAACACTGAAGCTTTCTTT. Translated: CASSQINWENTEAFF.

This clone is judged medium-sized. The chain has TRBV6-2 or TRBV6-3 and TRBJ2-3, with D hard to call. Germline assignment: CDR1 MNHEY and CDR2 SVGEGT. V lost 2 bases and J 2 bases, leaving 5 bases between the germline ends. This CDR3 has 13 residues. CDR3 coding DNA: TGTGCCAGCAGTTACAGGGACACAGATACGCAGTATTTT. This encodes CASSYRDTDTQYF.

The J gene is TRBJ2-7, the V gene TRBV19; D is uncertain. V lost 1 base to trimming and J lost 3 bases, with 4 bases between them. Germline CDR1 reads LNHDA; CDR2 reads SQIVND (reference sequence). This CDR3 contains 12 residues. The CDR3 DNA follows: TGTGCCAGTAGTATAGGAGGCTACGAGCAGTACTTC. Translation: CASSIGGYEQYF.

The chain uses TRBV6-2 or TRBV6-3 and TRBJ1-4, with D possibly being TRBD1 (5 bases). CDR1 is MNHEY and CDR2 is SVGEGT in the germline V gene. CDR3 length equals 14 residues. The V and J ends lost 1 base and 5 bases respectively, with 8 bases between them. The chain's CDR3 is CASSYLGPNEKLFF. The CDR3 region has the DNA TGTGCCAGCAGTTACTTGGGACCCAATGAAAAACTGTTTTTT.

This clone was seen only once. The rearrangement joins TRBV11-2 to TRBJ2-2; a possible D gene is TRBD2 (6 bases). This CDR3 region has 14 residues. V dropped 8 bases and J dropped 6 bases, with 16 bases sitting between them. Germline CDR1 SGHAT, CDR2 FQNNGV. This chain's CDR3 is CASALGGSAGELFF. The CDR3 region has the DNA TGTGCCAGCGCCCTTGGGGGGTCGGCCGGGGAGCTGTTTTTT.

This chain uses TRBV3-1 (or the pseudogene TRBV3-2) with TRBJ2-3; unclear D gene. The CDR3 consists of 13 residues. The V gene's germline CDR1 is LGHDT and CDR2 YNNKEL (reference sequence). Trimming stripped 0 bases from V and 4 bases from J, with 5 bases between. CDR3 bases: TGTGCCAGCAGCCAAGAAGATCCAGATACGCAGTATTTT. Encoded protein: CASSQEDPDTQYF.

V usage is TRBV24-1 and J usage is TRBJ1-5, with no clear D. With 2 bases removed from V and 5 bases from J, the gap between germline ends came to 15 bases. The CDR3 is 16 residues long. Germline V gene data show CDR1 as KGHDR and CDR2 as SFDVKD. The CDR3 coding sequence is TGTGCCACCAGTGATTCAAGGGCGGTATTGGATCAGCCCCAGCATTTT. Protein sequence: CATSDSRAVLDQPQHF.